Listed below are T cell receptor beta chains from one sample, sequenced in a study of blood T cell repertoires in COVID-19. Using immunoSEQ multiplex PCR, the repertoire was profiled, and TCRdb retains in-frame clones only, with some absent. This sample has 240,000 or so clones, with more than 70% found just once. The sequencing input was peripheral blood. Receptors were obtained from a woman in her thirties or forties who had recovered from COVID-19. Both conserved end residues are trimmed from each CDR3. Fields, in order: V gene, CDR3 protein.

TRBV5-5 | ASSLGTVQGAAYNEQF
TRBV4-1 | ASNQPGTGTYEQY
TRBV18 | ASSPRAHGGDTQY
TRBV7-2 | ASSPRTGGDYGYT
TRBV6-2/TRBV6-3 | ASSYGPATYNEQF
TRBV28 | ANGGDSYNEQF
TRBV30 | AWRGGYYTEAF
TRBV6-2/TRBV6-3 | ASSLPGQGKPQH
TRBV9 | ASTRDRGETQY
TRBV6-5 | ASSPGQGGNEQF
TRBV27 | ASSLRARPGGELF
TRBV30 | AWSVQGRRTEAF
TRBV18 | ASSPAPYEQY
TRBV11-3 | ASSFDGSRDEQF
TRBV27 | ASSLSATGAYGNQPQH
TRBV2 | ASNTGNTQY
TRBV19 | ASSIVGSSDTQY
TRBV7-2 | ASSPSTDTQY
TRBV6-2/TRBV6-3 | ASSLVPVATNEKLF
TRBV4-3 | ASSQDRVRRGTPGQF
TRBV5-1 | ASSLVPLTGPSNYGYT
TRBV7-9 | ASSPAGAGYEQY
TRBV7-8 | ASSLSTGAYEQY
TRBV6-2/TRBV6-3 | ASSYPARGDTQY
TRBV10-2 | ASSESVSGSYNEQF
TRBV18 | ASSPGLGVTGELF
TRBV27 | ASSPRTSADTQY
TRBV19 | ASSPGGRYEQY
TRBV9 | ASSVGGSSGELF
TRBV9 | ASSQGFPYGYT
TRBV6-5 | ASSYRPGTAGTEAF
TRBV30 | AWSHSTAEAF
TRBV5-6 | ASSSIQGSSYNEQF
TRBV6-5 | ASRTGTGGEKLF
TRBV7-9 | ASSFRGGAYEQY
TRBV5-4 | ASSLGLAASTDTQY
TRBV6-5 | ASRPDSVRGYT
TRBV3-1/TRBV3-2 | ASSPGTRGAYEQY
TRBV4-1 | ASSQVRYGGYT
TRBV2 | ASRLAGGEQF
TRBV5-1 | ASSLEASGRASDTQY
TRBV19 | ASSMGLAGASGSYEQY
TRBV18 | ASSPQGQGALGTEAF
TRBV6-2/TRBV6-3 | ASSREQETQY
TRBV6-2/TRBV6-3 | ASSYSRGKIGETQY
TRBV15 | ATGKARGGTEAF
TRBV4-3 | ASSPTLNALAGPNEQF
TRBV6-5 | ASLRTRGTGELF
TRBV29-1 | SVQRGGQPNEKLF
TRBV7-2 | ASSPKTGSSYEQY
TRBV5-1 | ASSSAGPGYGYT
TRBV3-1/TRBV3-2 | ASSQDRRGLGGAGELF
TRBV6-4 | ASSASGGTGELF
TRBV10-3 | AIKSQAPSYEQY
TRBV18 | ASSPQELSEAF
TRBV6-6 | ASSYPPGQGGYGYT
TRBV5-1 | ASSSRDRGRHGTEAF
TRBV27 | ASRSHVGALGKLF
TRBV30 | AWSTLPTGF